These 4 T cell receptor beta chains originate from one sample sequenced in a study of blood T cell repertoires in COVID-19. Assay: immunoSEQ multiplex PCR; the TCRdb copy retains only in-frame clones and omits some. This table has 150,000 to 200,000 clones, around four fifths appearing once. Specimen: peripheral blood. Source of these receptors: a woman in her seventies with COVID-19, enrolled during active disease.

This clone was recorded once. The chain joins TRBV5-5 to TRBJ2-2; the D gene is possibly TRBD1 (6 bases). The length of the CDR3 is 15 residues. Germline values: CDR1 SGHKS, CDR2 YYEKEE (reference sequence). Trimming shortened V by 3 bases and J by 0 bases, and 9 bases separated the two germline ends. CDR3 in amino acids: CASSSGQSNTGELFF. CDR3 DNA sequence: TGTGCCAGCAGCTCGGGACAATCGAACACCGGGGAGCTGTTTTTT.

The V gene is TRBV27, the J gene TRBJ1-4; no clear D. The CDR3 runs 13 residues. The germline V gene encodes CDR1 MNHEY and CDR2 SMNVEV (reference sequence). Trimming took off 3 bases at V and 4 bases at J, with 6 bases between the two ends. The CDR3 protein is CASSFDINEKLFF. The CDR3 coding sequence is TGTGCCAGCAGTTTCGACATTAATGAAAAACTGTTTTTT.

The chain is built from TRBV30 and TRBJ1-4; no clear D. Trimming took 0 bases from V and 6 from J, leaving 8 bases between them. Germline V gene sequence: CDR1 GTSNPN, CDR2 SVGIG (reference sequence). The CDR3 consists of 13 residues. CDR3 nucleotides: TGTGCCTGGAGTGTACGGAGGGATGAAAAACTGTTTTTT. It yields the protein CAWSVRRDEKLFF.

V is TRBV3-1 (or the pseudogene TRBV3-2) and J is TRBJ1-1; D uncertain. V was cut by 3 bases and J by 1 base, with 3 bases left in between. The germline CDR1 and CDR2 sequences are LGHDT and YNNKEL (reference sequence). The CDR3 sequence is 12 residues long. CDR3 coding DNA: TGTGCCAGCAGCCAGGCGAACACTGAAGCTTTCTTT. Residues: CASSQANTEAFF.